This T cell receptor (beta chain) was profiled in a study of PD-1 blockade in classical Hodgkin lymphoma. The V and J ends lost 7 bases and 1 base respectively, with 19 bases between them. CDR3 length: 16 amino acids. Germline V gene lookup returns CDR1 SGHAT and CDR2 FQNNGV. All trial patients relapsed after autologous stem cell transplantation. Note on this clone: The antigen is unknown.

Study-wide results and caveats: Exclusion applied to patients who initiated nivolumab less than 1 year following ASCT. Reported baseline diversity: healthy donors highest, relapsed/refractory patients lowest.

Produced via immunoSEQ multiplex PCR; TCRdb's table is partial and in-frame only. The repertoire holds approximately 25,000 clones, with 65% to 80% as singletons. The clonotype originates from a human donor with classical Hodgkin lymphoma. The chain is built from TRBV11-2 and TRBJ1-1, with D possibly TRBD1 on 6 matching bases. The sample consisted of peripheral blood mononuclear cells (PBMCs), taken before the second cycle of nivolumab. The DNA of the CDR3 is TGTGCCAGCAATAACAGGGTCCGCTGGGGGAACACTGAAGCTTTCTTT. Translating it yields CASNNRVRWGNTEAFF.